Listed below are T cell receptor beta chains from one sample, sequenced in a study of blood T cell repertoires in COVID-19. Libraries were prepared by immunoSEQ multiplex PCR; TCRdb keeps only in-frame clonotypes and omits some of them. This sample has 250,000 or so clones, with about 87% found just once. The sample comprised peripheral blood. Every receptor here comes from a man aged 30 to 45 with COVID-19, enrolled during active disease. Both conserved end residues are trimmed from each CDR3.

v_call: TRBV25-1; j_call: TRBJ1-5; cdr3_aa: ASSEASGPQH
v_call: TRBV24-1; j_call: TRBJ2-1; cdr3_aa: ATAPRGLAGHNEQF
v_call: TRBV4-1; j_call: TRBJ2-7; cdr3_aa: ASSQAYQGTSYEQY
v_call: TRBV5-1; j_call: TRBJ2-7; cdr3_aa: ASSSRGGGAYEQY
v_call: TRBV7-8; j_call: TRBJ1-4; cdr3_aa: ASSSGLRVANEKLF
v_call: TRBV7-9; j_call: TRBJ2-1; cdr3_aa: ASSTLAGLAVYNEQF
v_call: TRBV2; j_call: TRBJ1-6; cdr3_aa: ASRESRGGSYNSPLH
v_call: TRBV5-1; j_call: TRBJ2-7; cdr3_aa: ASSLVGGQAYEQY
v_call: TRBV6-6; j_call: TRBJ1-2; cdr3_aa: ASSYPGAGVGYT
v_call: TRBV19; j_call: TRBJ1-6; cdr3_aa: ASTVSSPLH
v_call: TRBV7-6; j_call: TRBJ2-7; cdr3_aa: ASSPNRDEQY
v_call: TRBV28; j_call: TRBJ1-5; cdr3_aa: ASTNGGQRDQPQH
v_call: TRBV24-1; j_call: TRBJ2-7; cdr3_aa: ATSNPGIYEQY
v_call: TRBV11-2; j_call: TRBJ2-7; cdr3_aa: ASSFNYEQY
v_call: TRBV5-6; j_call: TRBJ2-3; cdr3_aa: ASSLVVSADTQY
v_call: TRBV7-2; j_call: TRBJ1-1; cdr3_aa: ASSPSGAGDTEAF
v_call: TRBV2; j_call: TRBJ2-2; cdr3_aa: ASNKEAPHNTGELF
v_call: TRBV20-1; j_call: TRBJ1-6; cdr3_aa: SASEGDIGSPLH
v_call: TRBV19; j_call: TRBJ2-3; cdr3_aa: ASSIGGAGGLDTQY
v_call: TRBV6-2/TRBV6-3; j_call: TRBJ1-5; cdr3_aa: ASSYRTAFSNQPQH